This TCR beta chain stems from a study of technical replicates of blood from four donors. The data were produced by immunoSEQ multiplex PCR, yet TCRdb's version contains in-frame clones alone and is incomplete. The sample has about 86,000 clones, nearly 96% seen once. Source material: T cells isolated from PBMCs. This clonotype was sampled from a human donor in good health.

CDR3 DNA sequence: TGTGCCGTCATGGGACAGCCAAATGAAAAACTGTTTTTT. This translates into CAVMGQPNEKLFF. This chain links TRBV19 with TRBJ1-4; the match to TRBD1 covers 7 bases. The junction had 8 bases not matched to a gene; V was cut back by 11 bases and J by 5 bases. The V gene's germline CDR1 is LNHDA and CDR2 SQIVND (reference sequence). The CDR3 consists of 13 residues.